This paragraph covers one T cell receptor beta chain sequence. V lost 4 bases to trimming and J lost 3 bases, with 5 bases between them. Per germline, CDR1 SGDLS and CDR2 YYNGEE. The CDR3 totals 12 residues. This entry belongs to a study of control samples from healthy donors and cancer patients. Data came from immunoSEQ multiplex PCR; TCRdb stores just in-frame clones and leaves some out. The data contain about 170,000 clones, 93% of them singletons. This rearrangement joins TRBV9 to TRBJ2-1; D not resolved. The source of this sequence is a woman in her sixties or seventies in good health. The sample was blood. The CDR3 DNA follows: TGTGCCAGCAGCCGAAGCTACAATGAGCAGTTCTTC. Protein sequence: CASSRSYNEQFF.